Following are 13 T cell receptor beta chains from one sample sequenced in a study of human T cells and chemical hapten exposure. In TCRdb, the RACE reads were re-called with MiXCR into one record per CDR3 protein. The profile shows some 38,000 distinct CDR3 sequences, around a tenth of them singletons. Time point of the sample: patch test 3, about 24 weeks after DPC sensitization. The sample's treatment: therapeutic diphenylcyclopropenone sensitization with weekly scalp DPC. Total RNA was isolated from whole blood that had not been fractionated. This material consisted of whole blood, taken in connection with sensitization to the hapten diphenylcyclopropenone (DPC). Every receptor here comes from a man over 45 with alopecia areata. Some clones in this sample may be carry-over from other donors' samples.

The CDR3 loop is CSARASERLNEQFF. The CDR3 coding sequence is TGCAGTGCTCGTGCTAGTGAACGTCTCAATGAGCAGTTCTTC. The chain is built from TRBV20-1 and TRBJ2-1; D unresolved. Germline loops: CDR1 DFQATT, CDR2 SNEGSKA (reference sequence). Trimming took off 5 bases at V and 6 bases at J, with 17 bases between the two ends. The CDR3 covers 14 residues.

This clonotype was counted between two and nine times. The DNA of the CDR3 is TGTGCCAGTAGTATCTCCCGACTTAGTGAAAAACTGTTTTTT. Residues: CASSISRLSEKLFF. The chain joins TRBV19 to TRBJ1-4; D not resolved. Trimming stripped 3 bases from V and 7 bases from J, with 12 bases between. The V gene's germline CDR1 is LNHDA and CDR2 SQIVND (reference sequence). The CDR3 is 14 amino acids. The full variable domain, completed using reference TRBV19 and TRBJ1-4, is DGGITQSPKYLFRKEGQNVTLSCEQNLNHDAMYWYRQDPGQGLRLIYYSQIVNDFQKGDIAEGYSVSREKKESFPLTVTSAQKNPTAFYLCASSISRLSEKLFFGSGTQLSVL.

In regard to this clonotype: A much bigger clone sits one base away, suggesting this may be a read error. V and J are TRBV19 and TRBJ2-3, with 7 bases lining up with TRBD2. CDR1 is LNHDA, CDR2 SQIVND, per germline (reference sequence). The CDR3 runs to 17 residues. As DNA, the CDR3 is TGTGACAGTAGTATAGACCCGGGGACTACCTTCACAGATACGCAGTATTTT. Amino acid sequence: CDSSIDPGTTFTDTQYF.

The chain has TRBV28 and TRBJ2-1; D is uncertain. CDR3 length: 11 residues. Trimming took off 6 bases at V and 5 bases at J, with 5 bases between the two ends. CDR1 and CDR2 from the germline V gene are MDHEN and SYDVKM. The CDR3 protein is CASRYNNEQFF. The CDR3 DNA follows: TGTGCCAGCAGATACAACAATGAGCAGTTCTTC.

With respect to this clonotype: A read error may produce the germline difference seen at one junction end. The rearrangement uses TRBV5-1 and TRBJ2-3; 15 nucleotides agree with TRBD2. This CDR3 has 15 residues. Germline V gives CDR1 SGHRS, CDR2 YFSETQ. The CDR3 DNA reads as TGCGCCACCAGCGAGGGACTAGCGGGAGGAGATACGCAGTATTTT. It yields the protein CATSEGLAGGDTQYF.

There are many counts of this clonotype. The V gene is TRBV18, the J gene TRBJ2-7; a weak D match, TRBD1 (5 bases). This CDR3 comprises 13 residues. The V gene's germline CDR1 is KGHSH and CDR2 LQKENI. Trimming pared 3 bases from V and 5 bases from J, leaving 11 bases between. The CDR3 DNA reads as TGTGCCAGCTCACCCTCTGCCAGGGACGAGCAGTACTTC. This gives the protein CASSPSARDEQYF.

This clonotype was seen ten or more times. V usage is TRBV6-5 and J usage is TRBJ2-2; TRBD1 aligns across 7 bases. After removal of 6 bases from V and 1 base from J, the junction contained 8 bases not matched to a gene. Germline CDR1 reads MNHEY; CDR2 reads SVGAGI. This CDR3 contains 16 residues. The CDR3 DNA reads as TGTGCCAGCAGGGGCAAGGGGGCACTGAACACCGGGGAGCTGTTTTTT. It yields the protein CASRGKGALNTGELFF.

A few counts support this clonotype. The rearrangement links TRBV2 to TRBJ2-4, with 7 nucleotides matching TRBD1. Germline CDR1 reads SNHLY; CDR2 reads FYNNEI. The CDR3 is 12 residues long. With 7 bases clipped from V and 5 bases from J, the junction kept 2 bases outside the gene matches. The DNA of the CDR3 is TGTGCCAGCAACGGACAGGAAAACATTCAGTACTTC. This translates into CASNGQENIQYF. The full variable domain, completed using reference TRBV2 and TRBJ2-4, is EPEVTQTPSHQVTQMGQEVILRCVPISNHLYFYWYRQILGQKVEFLVSFYNNEISEKSEIFDDQFSVERPDGSNFTLKIRSTKLEDSAMYFCASNGQENIQYFGAGTRLSVL.

This clonotype was counted ten times or more. The chain combines TRBV28 with TRBJ1-2; no clear D. The CDR3 has 15 residues. V lost 6 bases and J 1 base, leaving 15 bases between the germline ends. Looked up from germline, CDR1 is MDHEN and CDR2 is SYDVKM. The chain's CDR3 is CASSSNKADNYGYTF. CDR3 in DNA: TGTGCCAGCAGCTCAAACAAGGCTGATAACTATGGCTACACCTTC.

In this sample, this clonotype turned up many times. The gene calls are TRBV5-1 and TRBJ2-2, with 9 bases matching TRBD1. This CDR3 is built from 16 residues. Trimming cost V 4 bases and J 2 bases; bases outside gene matches: 6. Germline CDR1 SGHRS, CDR2 YFSETQ. The CDR3 bases are TGCGCCAGCAGCCTATTTACAGGGGGCAACACCGGGGAGCTGTTTTTT. It codes for CASSLFTGGNTGELFF.

This clonotype was seen repeatedly, ten times or more. The CDR3 DNA is TGTGCCAGCAGCCCGGGACTAGCGGGACGCCCCTACAATGAGCAGTTCTTC. Translation gives CASSPGLAGRPYNEQFF. V gene TRBV11-2 combines with J gene TRBJ2-1, with 13 bases identical to TRBD2. This CDR3 has 17 amino acids. Germline V gene sequence: CDR1 SGHAT, CDR2 FQNNGV. V trimming: 5 bases; J trimming: 2 bases; junction bases outside the gene matches: 6.

Many counts were recorded for this clonotype. V gene TRBV5-1 combines with J gene TRBJ2-2; 7 bases map to TRBD1. Germline assignment: CDR1 SGHRS and CDR2 YFSETQ. The V gene end was trimmed by 4 bases and the J gene end by 6 bases; junction bases not matched to a gene: 9. The CDR3 totals 15 residues. The CDR3 reads CASSLTGVAPGELFF. Written as DNA, the CDR3 is TGCGCCAGCAGCCTCACAGGGGTAGCGCCCGGGGAGCTGTTTTTT.

This clonotype has ten or more counts. This chain uses TRBV29-1 with TRBJ2-5, with TRBD1 as a possible D gene (5 bases). Germline V gene sequence: CDR1 SQVTM, CDR2 ANQGSEA. This CDR3 has 18 amino acids. The V and J ends lost 0 bases and 0 bases respectively, with 20 bases between them. DNA of the CDR3: TGCAGCGTTGAAGATCTAGGGCAGGGTAGTGTAAACCAAGAGACCCAGTACTTC. Protein product: CSVEDLGQGSVNQETQYF.